These 20 T cell receptor beta chains share one sample of origin, sequenced in a study of regulatory T cells in long-lasting Graves disease. The authors built TCR beta libraries using iRepertoire HTBI primers and Arm-PCR of CDR3 regions. TCRdb re-called the multiplex PCR reads with MiXCR, one entry per CDR3 protein. The data hold 650,000 to 850,000 distinct CDR3 sequences, with about 32% observed a single time. Time point denoted: persistent/refractory GD, antithyroid drugs over 5 years with positive TRAb. Construction of the TCR library relied on RNA isolated from PBMCs. Sample: peripheral blood mononuclear cells (PBMCs), taken when the disease was refractory, from a patient treated with antithyroid drugs. Source of these receptors: a female donor with Graves disease.

V and J are TRBV19 and TRBJ1-5; D is undetermined. This CDR3 region has 13 residues. V lost 10 bases and J lost 4, with 14 bases in between. The germline gives CDR1 LNHDA, CDR2 SQIVND (reference sequence). The CDR3 region has the DNA TGTGCCACTCATGGGCAGCCAAATCAGCCCCAGCATTTT. Residues: CATHGQPNQPQHF.

The V gene is TRBV7-2, the J gene TRBJ1-1; D remains ambiguous. In germline, CDR1 is SGHTA, CDR2 FQGNSA. This CDR3 spans 15 amino acids. Deletions cut 5 bases from V and 1 base from J, with 14 bases between. CDR3 protein: CASSTQRVENTEAFF. In DNA form, the CDR3 reads TGTGCCAGCAGCACCCAGCGGGTAGAGAACACTGAAGCTTTCTTT. Filled out from reference TRBV7-2 and TRBJ1-1, the complete variable domain reads GAGVSQSPSNKVTEKGKDVELRCDPISGHTALYWYRQSLGQGLEFLIYFQGNSAPDKSGLPSDRFSAERTGGSVSTLTIQRTQQEDSAVYLCASSTQRVENTEAFFGQGTRLTVV.

This clonotype appeared a few times. V usage is TRBV2 and J usage is TRBJ2-5; TRBD1 might be the D (6 bases). The germline V gene encodes CDR1 SNHLY and CDR2 FYNNEI. This CDR3 has 15 residues. Trimming stripped 4 bases from V and 5 bases from J, with 17 bases between. The CDR3 nucleotides are TGTGCCAGCAGTGGGTTAGGGGGATTGGGTGAGACCCAGTACTTC. Its protein product is CASSGLGGLGETQYF.

A few counts support this clonotype. Here the CDR3 reads CSAEDSIYGYTF. DNA of the CDR3: TGCAGTGCCGAGGACAGCATCTATGGCTACACCTTC. V and J are TRBV20-1 and TRBJ1-2; maybe TRBD1 (6 bases). CDR1 and CDR2 (germline): DFQATT, SNEGSKA (reference sequence). The CDR3 is 12 residues long. The V end was cut by 6 bases, the J end by 4 bases, with 12 bases between.

V is TRBV7-2 and J is TRBJ1-2; D is perhaps TRBD1 (5 bases). CDR1 and CDR2 from the germline V gene are SGHTA and FQGNSA. Trimming stripped 5 bases from V and 8 bases from J, with 21 bases between. The CDR3 length is 15 residues. CDR3 in amino acids: CASSIGAMLPGGYTF. DNA of the CDR3: TGTGCCAGCAGCATCGGGGCCATGCTGCCGGGAGGCTACACCTTC.

The sample holds many counts of this clonotype. The chain links TRBV28 to TRBJ1-1; 9 bases map to TRBD1. The ends lost 6 bases at V and 4 bases at J; junction bases unmatched: 12. The CDR3 is 16 residues long. The germline CDR1 and CDR2 sequences are MDHEN and SYDVKM. CDR3: CASRRNTGGAGTEAFF. In DNA, the CDR3 is TGTGCCAGCAGAAGAAACACAGGGGGCGCGGGCACTGAAGCTTTCTTT.

The chain couples TRBV20-1 to TRBJ1-5, with D unclear. Germline lookup yields CDR1 DFQATT and CDR2 SNEGSKA (reference sequence). The germline V and J ends were trimmed by 1 base and 5 bases, with 15 bases remaining between them. The CDR3 totals 15 residues. The CDR3 region has the DNA TGCAGTGCTAGAGTCGCGGTGATGGGTGATCAGCCCCAGCATTTT. This encodes CSARVAVMGDQPQHF.

The chain combines TRBV25-1 with TRBJ2-2; TRBD2 aligns across 12 bases. The CDR3 runs to 15 residues. The V and J ends lost 8 bases and 5 bases, in that order; junction bases with no gene match: 6. Per the germline V gene, CDR1 is MGHDK and CDR2 is SYGVNS. CDR3 in amino acids: CASQLAGGVTGELFF. DNA for the CDR3: TGTGCCAGCCAACTAGCGGGAGGAGTAACCGGGGAGCTGTTTTTT.

The CDR3 DNA reads as TGTGCCAGCAGCTTACAGGGGAAGCAAGAGACCCAGTACTTC. Translating it yields CASSLQGKQETQYF. The chain carries TRBV7-7 and TRBJ2-5; weak D call: TRBD1 (6 bases). The V end was cut by 2 bases, the J end by 2 bases, with 9 bases between. Germline assignment: CDR1 SSHAT and CDR2 FNYEAQ (reference sequence). This CDR3 has 14 residues.

The V call is TRBV29-1, the J call TRBJ2-7; 7 positions match TRBD2. This CDR3 spans 15 amino acids. Trimming took 0 bases from V and 4 from J; bases not matched to a gene: 9. Germline V CDR1 and CDR2: SQVTM, ANQGSEA. The CDR3 spells CSVEDGGTKSYEQYF. The CDR3 DNA sequence: TGCAGCGTTGAAGACGGCGGGACTAAGAGTTACGAGCAGTACTTC.

This clonotype was seen repeatedly, ten times or more. This chain links TRBV28 with TRBJ1-1; D is unclear. Trimming removed 8 bases at V and 5 bases at J, with 21 bases between. The CDR3 loop spans 15 amino acids. Germline V lookup: CDR1 MDHEN, CDR2 SYDVKM. CDR3 residues: CASQIPGRVRTEAFF. As DNA, the CDR3 is TGTGCCAGCCAAATCCCCGGTAGGGTGAGGACTGAAGCTTTCTTT.

In this sample, this clonotype turned up a few times. The chain is built from TRBV3-1 and TRBJ1-2; D not resolved. Germline V gene data show CDR1 as LGHDT and CDR2 as YNNKEL (reference sequence). This CDR3 contains 12 residues. The germline V and J ends were trimmed by 6 bases and 7 bases, with 12 bases remaining between them. CDR3 bases: TGTGCCAGCAGGCATTCGGGTGGTGGCTACACCTTC. Its protein product is CASRHSGGGYTF.

This clonotype was observed a handful of times. The chain couples TRBV28 to TRBJ2-7; possibly TRBD1 for D (5 bases). The CDR3 runs 15 residues. With 7 bases removed from V and 0 bases from J, the gap between germline ends came to 16 bases. Germline V CDR1 and CDR2: MDHEN, SYDVKM. Here the CDR3 DNA reads TGTGCCAGCAACCCCTCCTGGGGCGGCTCCTACGAGCAGTACTTC. Its translation is CASNPSWGGSYEQYF. The whole variable domain, remainder taken from reference TRBV28 and TRBJ2-7, is DVKVTQSSRYLVKRTGEKVFLECVQDMDHENMFWYRQDPGLGLRLIYFSYDVKMKEKGDIPEGYSVSREKKERFSLILESASTNQTSMYLCASNPSWGGSYEQYFGPGTRLTVT.

The chain recombines TRBV29-1 with TRBJ1-1; 9 bases align to TRBD1. The CDR3 is made up of 14 amino acids. Germline trimming cut 6 bases from V and 0 bases from J; bases unmatched to any gene: 5. Germline V gene sequence: CDR1 SQVTM, CDR2 ANQGSEA. The CDR3 nucleotides read TGCAGCGTCTGGACAGGGGCCATGAACACTGAAGCTTTCTTT. Protein: CSVWTGAMNTEAFF.

This clonotype was recorded once. This may be a read error: a much more frequent sequence differs by one nucleotide. The chain uses TRBV13 and TRBJ2-5; the D is unclear. Between the trimmed V and J ends, which lost 3 bases and 3 bases, there was a span of 5 bases. The CDR3 spans 12 residues. CDR1 and CDR2 from the germline V gene are PRHDT and FYEKMQ (reference sequence). In nucleotides, the CDR3 is TGTGCCAGCAGCTTTTCGGAAGAGACCCAGTACTTC. Translating it yields CASSFSEETQYF.

The V gene is TRBV10-1, the J gene TRBJ1-2, with a possible D match to TRBD1 (5 bases). The CDR3 contains 13 residues. The V gene lost 5 bases and the J gene lost 8 bases, with 15 bases spanning the gap. Germline V CDR1 and CDR2: WNHNN, SYGVQD (reference sequence). This chain's CDR3 is CASSLGRASGYTF. DNA of the CDR3: TGCGCCAGCAGTTTGGGCAGGGCGAGCGGCTACACCTTC.

This clonotype was counted a few times. Compared with germline, one end of the junction differs, possibly owing to a read error. The chain uses TRBV11-2 and TRBJ2-5; D is uncertain. This CDR3 is 15 amino acids long. Germline CDR1 is SGHAT and CDR2 is FQNNGV. This CDR3 is CASSPFIVHQETQYF. Written as DNA, the CDR3 is TGTGCCAGCAGCCCCTTTATCGTACACCAGGAGACCCAGTACTTC.

There are a few counts of this clonotype. The J gene is TRBJ1-2, the V gene TRBV6-6; 8 positions match TRBD1. In germline, CDR1 is MNHNY, CDR2 SVGAGI (reference sequence). The CDR3 runs 15 residues. J gave up 7 bases and V 0 bases, and 7 bases lay outside the gene matches. The chain's CDR3 is CASSYSPDRGSGYTF. CDR3 DNA: TGTGCCAGCAGTTACTCGCCCGACAGGGGCAGTGGCTACACCTTC.

The V call is TRBV5-1, the J call TRBJ1-2, with D perhaps matching TRBD1 (5 bases). Germline CDR1 and CDR2: SGHRS and YFSETQ. The CDR3 extends over 15 amino acids. V lost 2 bases and J lost 10, with 21 bases in between. In DNA, the CDR3 is TGCGCCAGCAGCTTACTCGTCCAGGGCGAAAAGGACTACACCTTC. This translates into CASSLLVQGEKDYTF.

The chain carries TRBV27 and TRBJ1-1; 8 nucleotides agree with TRBD1. The CDR3 sequence is 12 residues long. Germline V gives CDR1 MNHEY, CDR2 SMNVEV (reference sequence). V gave up 5 bases and J gave up 11 bases; unmatched junction bases: 7. The CDR3 DNA follows: TGTGCCAGCAGTCCCCAGACAGGGGTGGCTTTCTTT. Protein product: CASSPQTGVAFF.